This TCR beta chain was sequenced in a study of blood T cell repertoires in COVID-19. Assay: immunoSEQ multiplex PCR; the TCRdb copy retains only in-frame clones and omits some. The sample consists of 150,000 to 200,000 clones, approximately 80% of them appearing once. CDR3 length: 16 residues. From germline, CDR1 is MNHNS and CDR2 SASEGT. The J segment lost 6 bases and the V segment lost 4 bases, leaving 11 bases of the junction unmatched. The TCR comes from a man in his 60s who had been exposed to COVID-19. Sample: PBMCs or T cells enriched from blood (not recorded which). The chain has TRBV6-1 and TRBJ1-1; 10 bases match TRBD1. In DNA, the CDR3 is TGTGCCAGCAGTGCGACAGGGGGCGCGGGAATCTCTGAAGCTTTCTTT. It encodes CASSATGGAGISEAFF.